Presented here are 27 T cell receptor beta chains from one specimen sequenced in a study of vaccination effects on CD4 cells after COVID-19 (dated by TCRdb to between 2022 and 2023). To identify antigen-specific CD4+ T cell clonotypes by their expansion, the ViraFEST assay first stimulated PBMC with viral peptide pools and then applied TCR sequencing. After approximately eleven days of culture, CD4+ T cells were isolated with the EasySep CD4+ T cell isolation kit. None of the healthy vaccine recipients had a prior SARS-CoV-2 infection, which was confirmed by nucleocapsid antibody tests that came back negative both before and after vaccination. Libraries were constructed by the immunoSEQ multiplex PCR assay. TCRdb re-hosts the immuneACCESS table, in-frame sequences only. Its copies lack some clones; in the studies checked, an unresolved V gene accounts for under half of them, and the cause for the rest is not known. Across this sample there are under 55,000 clones, with more than 70% seen only once. Together, the top ten hold roughly 5.6% of the sample.

No antigen is known for these receptors. Sample: CD4+ T cells from PBMCs cultured with HCoV-OC43 spike peptides, taken before COVID-19 vaccination. The cell subset or site label corresponds to: HCoV-OC43 spike overlapping peptide pool stimulation. Every receptor here comes from a human donor who received a COVID-19 vaccine.

J is TRBJ2-5 and V is TRBV30; D unclear. Looked up from germline, CDR1 is GTSNPN and CDR2 is SVGIG (reference sequence). V shed 0 bases and J shed 6 bases, with 14 bases lying between them. The CDR3 spans 14 residues. The CDR3 coding sequence is TGTGCCTGGAGTGTAACTGGGCCCAGGAAGACCCAGTACTTC. Amino acid sequence: CAWSVTGPRKTQYF.

The chain combines TRBV15 with TRBJ2-1, with no clear D. The germline V and J ends were trimmed by 4 bases and 0 bases, with 10 bases remaining between them. The germline V gene has CDR1 LNHNV and CDR2 YYDKDF (reference sequence). There are 15 residues in the CDR3. The CDR3 region is CATSNGARSYNEQFF. The DNA of the CDR3 is TGTGCCACCAGCAATGGTGCCCGCTCCTACAATGAGCAGTTCTTC.

The CDR3 reads CASSPLTTGLDGYTF. DNA of the CDR3: TGTGCCAGCAGCCCACTCACGACAGGGTTAGATGGCTACACCTTC. This chain joins TRBV11-2 and TRBJ1-2; 7 positions agree with TRBD1. With V trimmed by 5 bases and J by 6 bases, 12 bases remained unmatched. Germline CDR1 SGHAT, CDR2 FQNNGV. The CDR3 sequence is 15 residues long.

The chain links TRBV7-2 to TRBJ2-5; D is uncertain. The CDR3 covers 15 residues. Trimming pared 0 bases from V and 3 bases from J, leaving 11 bases between. The germline V gene has CDR1 SGHTA and CDR2 FQGNSA. The CDR3 reads CASSLAPLRKETQYF. CDR3 coding DNA: TGTGCCAGCAGCTTAGCGCCCTTGAGGAAAGAGACCCAGTACTTC.

The gene calls are TRBV24-1 and TRBJ1-2, with D unclear. Germline V lookup: CDR1 KGHDR, CDR2 SFDVKD. V lost 4 bases to trimming and J lost 2 bases, with 10 bases between them. This CDR3 region has 14 residues. The CDR3 loop reads CATSEPTENYGYTF. The CDR3 region has the DNA TGTGCCACCAGTGAACCTACCGAGAACTATGGCTACACCTTC.

This chain uses TRBV19 with TRBJ2-1, with D possibly matching TRBD2 (7 bases). Per the germline V gene, CDR1 is LNHDA and CDR2 is SQIVND (reference sequence). Trimming shortened V by 10 bases and J by 15 bases, and 10 bases separated the two germline ends. The CDR3 is 8 amino acids. CDR3 region: CAKGGGFF. The CDR3 region has the DNA TGTGCCAAAGGGGGGGGGTTCTTC.

This clone was counted only a few times. The V gene is TRBV5-1, the J gene TRBJ2-5, with 7 bases lining up with TRBD1. CDR3 size: 16 residues. Germline trimming cut 0 bases from V and 7 bases from J; bases unmatched to any gene: 12. CDR1 and CDR2 from the germline V gene are SGHRS and YFSETQ. CDR3 sequence reads: CASSLEPTGPMGTQYF. In nucleotides, the CDR3 is TGCGCCAGCAGCTTGGAACCGACAGGGCCCATGGGGACCCAGTACTTC. The full variable domain, in which reference TRBV5-1 and TRBJ2-5 provide the parts outside the CDR3, is KAGVTQTPRYLIKTRGQQVTLSCSPISGHRSVSWYQQTPGQGLQFLFEYFSETQRNKGNFPGRFSGRQFSNSRSEMNVSTLELGDSALYLCASSLEPTGPMGTQYFGPGTRLLVL.

The J gene is TRBJ2-7, the V gene TRBV12-3 or TRBV12-4; tentatively, D is TRBD1 (6 bases). The V and J ends lost 5 bases and 6 bases respectively, with 14 bases between them. The CDR3 length is 13 residues. CDR3 nucleotides: TGTGCCAGCAGTCAGTTACAGGGTAGCGAGCAGTACGTC. Amino acids: CASSQLQGSEQYV.

J is TRBJ1-3 and V is TRBV7-2; unclear D gene. V was cut by 2 bases and J by 4 bases, with 15 bases left in between. The germline CDR1 and CDR2 sequences are SGHTA and FQGNSA. The CDR3 is 16 residues long. CDR3 loop: CASSLQPGSTGNTIYF. The CDR3 nucleotides read TGTGCCAGCAGCTTACAACCAGGTTCCACAGGAAACACCATATATTTT. The complete variable domain, with remaining parts taken from reference TRBV7-2 and TRBJ1-3, reads GAGVSQSPSNKVTEKGKDVELRCDPISGHTALYWYRQSLGQGLEFLIYFQGNSAPDKSGLPSDRFSAERTGGSVSTLTIQRTQQEDSAVYLCASSLQPGSTGNTIYFGEGSWLTVV.

CDR3 coding DNA: TGTGCCAGCAGCGTAGAGCTGGACGGTGGCTACACCTTC. Encoded protein: CASSVELDGGYTF. The J gene is TRBJ1-2, the V gene TRBV9; D is unresolved. Germline values: CDR1 SGDLS, CDR2 YYNGEE. The CDR3 is made up of 13 amino acids. V gave up 0 bases and J gave up 7 bases, with 10 bases separating them.

The V call is TRBV11-2, the J call TRBJ2-6, with D unresolved. The CDR3 has 15 residues. Deletions cut 5 bases from V and 1 base from J, with 9 bases between. Germline-derived CDR1 and CDR2 are SGHAT and FQNNGV. In nucleotides, the CDR3 is TGTGCCAGCAGCCCAGAGTTATCTGGGGCCAACGTCCTGACTTTC. Translating it yields CASSPELSGANVLTF. Full variable domain (remainder filled in from reference TRBV11-2 and TRBJ2-6): EAGVAQSPRYKIIEKRQSVAFWCNPISGHATLYWYQQILGQGPKLLIQFQNNGVVDDSQLPKDRFSAERLKGVDSTLKIQPAKLEDSAVYLCASSPELSGANVLTFGAGSRLTVL.

The chain employs TRBV9 and TRBJ2-5; D is unclear. Deletions cut 0 bases from V and 5 bases from J, with 14 bases between. CDR3 length: 15 amino acids. The germline V gene encodes CDR1 SGDLS and CDR2 YYNGEE. As DNA, the CDR3 is TGTGCCAGCAGCGTAGATACACTCCGGTCGGAGACCCAGTACTTC. It is translated as CASSVDTLRSETQYF.

This clone was counted only a few times. The chain uses TRBV3-1 (or the pseudogene TRBV3-2) and TRBJ2-3; a weak D match, TRBD1 (5 bases). Germline values: CDR1 LGHDT, CDR2 YNNKEL (reference sequence). This CDR3 comprises 13 residues. The V gene lost 6 bases and the J gene lost 0 bases, with 7 bases spanning the gap. The CDR3 reads CASSRQSTDTQYF. The DNA of the CDR3 is TGTGCCAGCAGTCGACAGAGCACAGATACGCAGTATTTT.

The chain has TRBV7-2 and TRBJ2-3; D remains ambiguous. Germline V gives CDR1 SGHTA, CDR2 FQGNSA. This CDR3 region has 14 residues. V lost 5 bases to trimming and J lost 1 base, with 10 bases between them. CDR3 residues: CASSLSSRTDTQYF. For the CDR3, the DNA is TGTGCCAGCAGCCTCAGTTCCCGCACAGATACGCAGTATTTT.

V usage is TRBV20-1 and J usage is TRBJ2-3; 10 positions match TRBD1. The germline V gene has CDR1 DFQATT and CDR2 SNEGSKA (reference sequence). The V and J ends lost 3 bases and 3 bases, in that order; junction bases with no gene match: 3. There are 14 residues in the CDR3. CDR3 amino acids: CSASPGQGTDTQYF. In DNA form, the CDR3 reads TGCAGTGCTAGTCCGGGACAGGGGACAGATACGCAGTATTTT.

This clone was seen a handful of times. The chain has TRBV9 and TRBJ2-2; D might be TRBD1 (6 bases). Per germline, CDR1 SGDLS and CDR2 YYNGEE. The CDR3 runs 15 residues. Trimming pared 4 bases from V and 1 base from J, leaving 11 bases between. Written as DNA, the CDR3 is TGTGCCAGCAGCCCCCGGGACATGAACACCGGGGAGCTGTTTTTT. It yields the protein CASSPRDMNTGELFF.

The chain recombines TRBV11-3 with TRBJ2-3, with 7 bases that match TRBD2. The length of the CDR3 is 13 residues. Trimming cost V 4 bases and J 4 bases; bases outside gene matches: 2. CDR1 is SGHNT and CDR2 is YENEEA in the germline V gene. For the CDR3, the DNA is TGTGCCAGCAGCTACGGACTAGCAGATACGCAGTATTTT. As protein: CASSYGLADTQYF. The full variable domain, with the rest looked up from reference TRBV11-3 and TRBJ2-3, is EAGVVQSPRYKIIEKKQPVAFWCNPISGHNTLYWYLQNLGQGPELLIRYENEEAVDDSQLPKDRFSAERLKGVDSTLKIQPAELGDSAVYLCASSYGLADTQYFGPGTRLTVL.

The chain uses TRBV15 and TRBJ2-5; 8 bases are shared with TRBD1. The CDR3 is made up of 14 amino acids. The ends lost 1 base at V and 4 bases at J; junction bases unmatched: 2. Per germline, CDR1 LNHNV and CDR2 YYDKDF (reference sequence). The CDR3 nucleotides are TGTGCCACCAGCAGAGGACAGGGGTCAGAGACCCAGTACTTC. This encodes CATSRGQGSETQYF.

This clone occurred a few times. The V and J genes are TRBV27 and TRBJ1-2, with 12 bases that match TRBD1. The CDR3 spans 14 residues. CDR1 is MNHEY and CDR2 is SMNVEV in the germline V gene (reference sequence). V gave up 5 bases and J gave up 7 bases; unmatched junction bases: 5. The CDR3 DNA reads TGTGCCAGCAGTAAGGGACAGGGGGCGCTTGGCTACACCTTC. It encodes CASSKGQGALGYTF.

This clone was recorded a few times. The V call is TRBV5-4, the J call TRBJ1-1; 7 nucleotides agree with TRBD1. The CDR3 is 15 amino acids. The V segment lost 4 bases and the J segment 5 bases; nucleotides outside the gene matches: 11. Germline V gene sequence: CDR1 SGHNT, CDR2 YYREEE (reference sequence). The chain's CDR3 is CASSPGTVGPTEAFF. CDR3 coding DNA: TGTGCCAGCAGCCCCGGGACAGTTGGGCCGACTGAAGCTTTCTTT.

The chain has TRBV5-1 and TRBJ2-2, with 7 bases aligning to TRBD1. Germline V CDR1 and CDR2: SGHRS, YFSETQ. Germline trimming cut 2 bases from V and 5 bases from J; bases unmatched to any gene: 9. The CDR3 contains 16 residues. The CDR3 DNA is TGCGCCAGCAGCTTTCTCCAAACAGGGGCAACCGGGGAGCTGTTTTTT. This codes for CASSFLQTGATGELFF.

The V gene is TRBV6-1, the J gene TRBJ2-7, with 8 bases identical to TRBD1. The germline V gene encodes CDR1 MNHNS and CDR2 SASEGT. The CDR3 length is 15 residues. J gave up 4 bases and V 0 bases, and 5 bases lay outside the gene matches. CDR3 loop: CASSEARTGLYEQYV. In DNA, the CDR3 is TGTGCCAGCAGTGAAGCTAGGACAGGGTTATACGAGCAGTACGTC.

The chain carries TRBV7-6 and TRBJ2-1, with D unclear. The germline V and J ends were trimmed by 1 base and 4 bases, with 11 bases remaining between them. The CDR3 totals 15 residues. Per germline, CDR1 SGHVS and CDR2 FNYEAQ. The CDR3 sequence is CASSLDRQTYNEQFF. As DNA, the CDR3 is TGTGCCAGCAGCTTAGACCGGCAGACGTACAATGAGCAGTTCTTC. Using reference TRBV7-6 and TRBJ2-1 for the parts outside the CDR3, the full variable domain is GAGVSQSPRYKVTKRGQDVALRCDPISGHVSLYWYRQALGQGPEFLTYFNYEAQQDKSGLPNDRFSAERPEGSISTLTIQRTEQRDSAMYRCASSLDRQTYNEQFFGPGTRLTVL.

The genes are TRBV9 and TRBJ2-1; 7 bases map to TRBD2. Germline V gene lookup returns CDR1 SGDLS and CDR2 YYNGEE. Trimming at V came to 1 base and at J to 6 bases, leaving 7 bases not matched to a gene. The CDR3 length is 15 residues. CDR3 bases: TGTGCCAGCAGCGTACGCGGGGGAATTGTCAATGAGCAGTTCTTC. Protein product: CASSVRGGIVNEQFF.

The chain is built from TRBV5-1 and TRBJ1-4; D remains unclear. The CDR3 runs 14 residues. Germline CDR1 and CDR2: SGHRS and YFSETQ. The V gene lost 4 bases and the J gene lost 1 base, with 8 bases spanning the gap. The CDR3 DNA is TGCGCCAGCAGCGAGGGAGGAACTAATGAAAAACTGTTTTTT. This translates into CASSEGGTNEKLFF.

V is TRBV7-2 and J is TRBJ2-1, with TRBD2 identical over 8 bases. The CDR3 loop spans 13 amino acids. Germline V CDR1 and CDR2: SGHTA, FQGNSA. With V trimmed by 3 bases and J by 14 bases, 9 bases remained unmatched. The CDR3 nucleotides read TGTGCCAGCAGCTTCCCCCGGGGACTAGAGGAGTTCTTC. Encoded protein: CASSFPRGLEEFF.

The gene calls are TRBV14 and TRBJ2-5; tentative D call: TRBD1 (5 bases). CDR1 is SGHDN, CDR2 FVKESK, per germline. With 3 bases removed from V and 1 base from J, the gap between germline ends came to 9 bases. The CDR3 covers 14 residues. CDR3 residues: CASSHLRGQETQYF. The CDR3 nucleotides are TGTGCCAGCAGCCATTTAAGGGGCCAAGAGACCCAGTACTTC.